This TCR beta chain was obtained from a study of response to subunit inactivated influenza vaccine. This clonotype appeared a few times. Its antigen is not identified. Study-wide points: The authors put forward the suggestion that each seasonal influenza vaccination may bring in only a limited number of new T cells.

TCRdb re-analysed the RT-PCR reads in MiXCR, keeping a single row per CDR3 protein. This sample has around 750,000 distinct CDR3 sequences, with 21% found just once. The sample in question was PBMCs from blood, obtained 4 to 6 days after vaccination. The sequence was collected from a man between 50 and 59 years old who received an inactivated influenza vaccine.

CDR3: CASSSYRGQGNTIYF. CDR3 nucleotide sequence: TGTGCCAGCAGTTCGTACAGGGGGCAAGGAAACACCATATATTTT. The genes are TRBV12-3 or TRBV12-4 and TRBJ1-3; 9 bases are a match to TRBD1. Trimming removed 4 bases from V and 4 bases from J; junction bases left unmatched: 5. The CDR3 sequence is 15 residues long.